This TCR beta chain was captured in a study of T cell responses to AZD1222 COVID-19 vaccine. Study conclusions and caveats: Spike-specific TCR breadth and depth were elevated following two AZD1222 doses. Females made up more of the donors, who were largely white British, and clonal diversity may have come out too low. The number of AZD1222 recipients seropositive at baseline was only five or six. Within unmutated variant regions lay the reported targets of nearly half of spike-specific TCRs.

On this clone: The antigen is not known.

Here immunoSEQ multiplex PCR was the method, and the copy in TCRdb shows in-frame clones only, minus some. The repertoire has about 140,000 clones, more than 85% of them found once; the top ten carry 9% to 15%. The CDR3 is 12 amino acids. V dropped 6 bases and J dropped 6 bases, with 8 bases sitting between them. The V gene's germline CDR1 is MNHEY and CDR2 SVGAGI. Sequenced material: peripheral blood, taken after recovery from COVID-19. V gene TRBV6-5 combines with J gene TRBJ2-2, with a weak D call TRBD2 (6 bases). This clonotype was sampled from an adult who had recovered from COVID-19. CDR3 in amino acids: CASSRRAGELFF. DNA for the CDR3: TGTGCCAGCAGCCGGAGGGCCGGGGAGCTGTTTTTT.